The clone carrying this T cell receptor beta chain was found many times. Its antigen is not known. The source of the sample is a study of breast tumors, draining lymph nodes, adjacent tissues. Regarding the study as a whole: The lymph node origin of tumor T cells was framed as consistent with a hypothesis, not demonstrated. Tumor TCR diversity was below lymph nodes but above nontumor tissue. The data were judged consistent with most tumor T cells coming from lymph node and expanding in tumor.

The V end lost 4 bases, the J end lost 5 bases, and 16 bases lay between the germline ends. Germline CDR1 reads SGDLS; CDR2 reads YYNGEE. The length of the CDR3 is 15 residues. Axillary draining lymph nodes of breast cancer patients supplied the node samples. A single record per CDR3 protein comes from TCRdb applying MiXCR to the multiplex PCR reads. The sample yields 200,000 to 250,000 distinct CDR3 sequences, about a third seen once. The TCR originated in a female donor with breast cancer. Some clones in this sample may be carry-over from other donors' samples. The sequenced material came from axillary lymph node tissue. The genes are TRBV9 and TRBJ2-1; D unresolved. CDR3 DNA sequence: TGTGCCAGCAGCCCTCTTATGGTGAGCAACAATGAGCAGTTCTTC. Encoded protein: CASSPLMVSNNEQFF.